This T cell receptor (beta chain) was sequenced during a study of blood T cell repertoires in COVID-19. Across the study: T cells, B-cell-depleted T cells, or PBMCs supplied cDNA or gDNA.

Across about two dozen US areas, participants ranged in age from roughly 18 to 95 years. Measured with immunoSEQ multiplex PCR; TCRdb has only the in-frame clones, and not every one. The sample lists 250,000 to 300,000 clones, 80% to 85% occurring once. The CDR3 spans 17 residues. Germline trimming cut 7 bases from V and 2 bases from J; bases unmatched to any gene: 15. CDR1 and CDR2 from the germline V gene are SNHLY and FYNNEI. The specimen was PBMCs or T cells enriched from blood (not recorded which). The receptor comes from a man in his forties who had been exposed to COVID-19. J is TRBJ2-7 and V is TRBV2; 9 bases match TRBD2. Here the CDR3 reads CASIFRTSGFRTYEQYF. The CDR3 DNA follows: TGTGCCAGCATTTTCCGTACTAGCGGGTTCCGGACCTACGAGCAGTACTTC.